These 15 T cell receptor beta chains were all obtained from the same sample, sequenced in a study of blood T cells in healthy people across ages. The use of a sample-barcoded 5' primer and a J-beta primer mix characterized a second PCR of about 7 to 12 cycles. One entry per CDR3 protein results from TCRdb running MiXCR on the 5' RACE reads. The table lists fewer than 2,000,000 distinct CDR3 sequences, roughly 43% of them singletons, with 20% to 25% in the top ten. Input material: blood. The source is a human donor in good health.

The chain uses TRBV6-5 and TRBJ2-5; D is perhaps TRBD1 or TRBD2 (5 bases each). This CDR3 contains 15 residues. The germline gives CDR1 MNHEY, CDR2 SVGAGI. Trimming stripped 7 bases from V and 5 bases from J, with 20 bases between. This CDR3 is CASTPTWGSGETQYF. The CDR3 nucleotides read TGTGCCAGCACTCCTACATGGGGGAGTGGGGAGACCCAGTACTTC.

In this sample, this clonotype turned up once. The V call is TRBV20-1, the J call TRBJ2-1; 7 bases map to TRBD2. This CDR3 comprises 13 residues. The V and J ends lost 6 bases and 3 bases, in that order; junction bases with no gene match: 5. The V gene's germline CDR1 is DFQATT and CDR2 SNEGSKA (reference sequence). The CDR3 here is CSAPGGFYNEQFF. The CDR3 DNA reads TGCAGTGCCCCGGGGGGATTCTACAATGAGCAGTTCTTC.

This clonotype has only a few counts. The chain links TRBV5-1 to TRBJ2-3; D unresolved. CDR1 SGHRS and CDR2 YFSETQ come from the germline V gene. Trimming took 7 bases from V and 3 from J, leaving 12 bases between them. This CDR3 is built from 13 residues. The CDR3 sequence: CASRMGWTDTQYF. The CDR3 DNA sequence: TGCGCCAGCCGCATGGGTTGGACAGATACGCAGTATTTT.

This clonotype was picked up a small number of times. J is TRBJ2-7 and V is TRBV29-1; possibly TRBD2 for D (6 bases). The CDR3 covers 13 residues. The germline V gene has CDR1 SQVTM and CDR2 ANQGSEA. The V and J ends lost 7 bases and 1 base respectively, with 14 bases between them. The CDR3 sequence: CSAKLGGSYEQYF. Written as DNA, the CDR3 is TGCAGCGCTAAGCTCGGGGGTTCCTACGAGCAGTACTTC.

The chain couples TRBV9 to TRBJ2-2; no firm D call. From germline, CDR1 is SGDLS and CDR2 YYNGEE. The V gene lost 0 bases and the J gene lost 5 bases, with 8 bases spanning the gap. This CDR3 is built from 14 residues. This CDR3 reads CASSVGPATGELFF. CDR3 nucleotides: TGTGCCAGCAGCGTAGGGCCAGCAACCGGGGAGCTGTTTTTT.

The genes are TRBV7-2 and TRBJ2-5; possible D gene TRBD2, 6 bases. The CDR3 has 16 residues. Germline V gene lookup returns CDR1 SGHTA and CDR2 FQGNSA. With 4 bases removed from V and 2 bases from J, the gap between germline ends came to 17 bases. CDR3 amino acids: CASSYAGTGRQETQYF. CDR3 nucleotide sequence: TGTGCCAGCAGCTACGCCGGGACTGGAAGACAAGAGACCCAGTACTTC.

This clonotype was observed a few times. The chain recombines TRBV29-1 with TRBJ2-7; D unclear. Matching the DNA end better, TRBJ2-5 makes the J call doubtful. Germline loops: CDR1 SQVTM, CDR2 ANQGSEA. This CDR3 is 11 amino acids long. The CDR3 DNA sequence: TGCAGCGTTGCCCATGTGGAGACCCAGTACTTC. Amino acid sequence: CSVAHVETQYF.

The sample holds one count of this clonotype. The V gene is TRBV11-2, the J gene TRBJ1-1; tentative D call: TRBD1 (5 bases). Trimming cost V 7 bases and J 0 bases, with 15 bases left between them. The CDR3 runs to 15 residues. Germline loops: CDR1 SGHAT, CDR2 FQNNGV. Written as DNA, the CDR3 is TGTGCCAGCACCATTCAGGGCTACATGAACACTGAAGCTTTCTTT. It translates to CASTIQGYMNTEAFF.

This clonotype showed up just a few times. The genes are TRBV27 and TRBJ2-3, with TRBD2 as a possible D gene (6 bases). This CDR3 region has 14 residues. Trimming removed 5 bases at V and 2 bases at J, with 11 bases between. Looked up from germline, CDR1 is MNHEY and CDR2 is SMNVEV (reference sequence). The CDR3 coding sequence is TGTGCCAGCAGTCACGGGACTCACACAGATACGCAGTATTTT. Translating gives CASSHGTHTDTQYF.

The chain employs TRBV12-3 or TRBV12-4 and TRBJ2-3; 8 positions agree with TRBD1. V shed 8 bases and J 1 base; nucleotides not matched to a gene: 23. This CDR3 contains 20 residues. Here the CDR3 DNA reads TGTGCCAGCTCCCGATGGGGCAGGGGGCGAGTAGAATCAGGCACAGATACGCAGTATTTT. The encoded protein is CASSRWGRGRVESGTDTQYF.

This chain joins TRBV28 and TRBJ2-4; D not certain. The CDR3 contains 13 residues. V was pared by 5 bases and J by 13 bases, with 18 bases between. Germline values: CDR1 MDHEN, CDR2 SYDVKM. Here the CDR3 DNA reads TGTGCCAGCAGTCCCCCAGGAAGTTGGCCCCAGTACTTC. Amino acids: CASSPPGSWPQYF.

The V gene is TRBV11-2, the J gene TRBJ2-7; maybe TRBD2 (5 bases). CDR3 size: 16 residues. From germline, CDR1 is SGHAT and CDR2 FQNNGV. Trimming cost V 0 bases and J 2 bases, with 14 bases left between them. This CDR3 reads CASSLDLGLGTYEQYF. The CDR3 coding sequence is TGTGCCAGCAGCTTAGATCTAGGGCTCGGGACCTACGAGCAGTACTTC.

In this sample, this clonotype turned up a few times. The V gene is TRBV9, the J gene TRBJ2-1; D might be TRBD1 or TRBD2, each matching 6 bases. Looked up from germline, CDR1 is SGDLS and CDR2 is YYNGEE. The CDR3 extends over 15 amino acids. V was pared by 3 bases and J by 5 bases, with 15 bases between. CDR3 sequence reads: CASSGWGAGHNEQFF. The CDR3 DNA reads as TGTGCCAGCAGCGGGTGGGGGGCCGGTCACAATGAGCAGTTCTTC.

This chain joins TRBV28 and TRBJ2-7; D unclear. The V end was cut by 7 bases, the J end by 3 bases, with 13 bases between. Per the germline V gene, CDR1 is MDHEN and CDR2 is SYDVKM. CDR3 length: 13 amino acids. The CDR3 bases are TGTGCCAGCACCCCAGGACCCGTCTACGAGCAGTACTTC. The encoded protein is CASTPGPVYEQYF.

The CDR3 protein is CASNTLGRGDYNEQFF. DNA of the CDR3: TGTGCCAGCAATACATTGGGCCGGGGGGACTACAATGAGCAGTTCTTC. The rearrangement joins TRBV27 to TRBJ2-1, with 7 bases fitting TRBD2. Germline CDR1 is MNHEY and CDR2 is SMNVEV (reference sequence). The CDR3 is 16 residues long. The ends lost 7 bases at V and 3 bases at J; junction bases unmatched: 12.